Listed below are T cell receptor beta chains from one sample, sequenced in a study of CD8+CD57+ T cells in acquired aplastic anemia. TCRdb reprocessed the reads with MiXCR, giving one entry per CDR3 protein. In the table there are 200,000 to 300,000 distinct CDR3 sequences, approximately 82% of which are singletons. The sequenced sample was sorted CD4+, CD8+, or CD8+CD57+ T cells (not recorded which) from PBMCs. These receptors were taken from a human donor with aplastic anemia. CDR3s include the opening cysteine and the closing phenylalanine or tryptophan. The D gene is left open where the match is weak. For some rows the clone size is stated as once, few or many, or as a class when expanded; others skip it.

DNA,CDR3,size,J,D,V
TGTGCCAGCAGCCAACGGGGAACTGAAGCGTTCTTTGGACAGTTCTTC,CASSQRGTEAFFGQFF,.,TRBJ2-1,.,TRBV7-2
TGTGCCAGCTTTAGGGGTAGGAATTCACCCCTCCACTTT,CASFRGRNSPLHF,.,TRBJ1-6,.,TRBV12-3/TRBV12-4
TGTGCCAGCAGCTTTCAAAGCAGCGGAGAGAGCGAGGAGTTC,CASSFQSSGESEEF,.,TRBJ2-5,.,TRBV7-9
TGTGCCAGCAGCCCCCTACCGGGGCCGGGCTCCTACGAGCAGTACTTC,CASSPLPGPGSYEQYF,.,TRBJ2-7,.,TRBV5-5
TGTGCCACCAGTGACCGAGGGCAAGAGACCCAGTACTTC,CATSDRGQETQYF,.,TRBJ2-5,.,TRBV24-1
TGCGCCAGCAGCTTTACTCCCGGGGGGCCGAACACCGGGGAGCTGTTTTTT,CASSFTPGGPNTGELFF,.,TRBJ2-2,.,TRBV5-4
TGTGCCAGCAGCTTTGAACTGAGAGGGAACACCGAAGCTTTCTTT,CASSFELRGNTEAFF,.,TRBJ1-1,.,TRBV7-9
TGTGCCAGCAGCTTTGAAAGAAGAGGGGGGAGTGAAGCTTTCTTT,CASSFERRGGSEAFF,.,TRBJ1-1,.,TRBV7-9
TGTGCCAGCACCCCACAGATTAACTATGGCTACACCTTC,CASTPQINYGYTF,.,TRBJ1-2,.,TRBV7-2
TGTGCCAGCAGCGCACGGACTGGACTCACTGAAGCTTTCTTT,CASSARTGLTEAFF,.,TRBJ1-1,.,TRBV7-8
TGTGCCATCAGTGAGTCGACGGGGGCTAATTCACACCTCCACTTT,CAISESTGANSHLHF,.,TRBJ1-6,.,TRBV10-3
TGTGTTAGAGGGGACGGGGGCAGCGATACGCAGTATTTC,CVRGDGGSDTQYF,.,TRBJ2-1,.,TRBV2
TGCGCCAGCAGCCCCAGCACTGAAGCTTCCTTT,CASSPSTEASF,.,TRBJ1-1,.,TRBV5-1
TGTGCCAGCAGCGTGGCGGACCGACAGGGAACAAACAATTTT,CASSVADRQGTNNF,.,TRBJ2-3,TRBD1,TRBV9
TGTGCCAGCAGCTTAACGGGACGTCACCATACGTTC,CASSLTGRHHTF,.,TRBJ2-1,.,TRBV7-3
TGTGCCAGCAGCCCACAAAGGGGGACTAGCGGGGGCACCGGGGAGCTGTTTTTT,CASSPQRGTSGGTGELFF,many,TRBJ2-2,TRBD2,TRBV7-9
TGTGCCAGCAGTGAGGGGAGCGGGGGAACGAGCTCCTACAATGAGTTC,CASSEGSGGTSSYNEF,.,TRBJ1-2,.,TRBV2
TGTGCCAGCAGCTTAGCGGTAAGTCCCAATACGGAATATTTCTTT,CASSLAVSPNTEYFF,.,TRBJ1-1,.,TRBV7-8
TGTGCCACCAGCAGAGAGGGAGTTGGAGGGGTCTACAATGAGCAGTTCTTC,CATSREGVGGVYNEQFF,.,TRBJ2-1,.,TRBV15
TGTGCCAGCAGCTTAGATCGAGGAGGCGACACTCAGGCTTTCTTT,CASSLDRGGDTQAFF,.,TRBJ1-1,.,TRBV7-8
TGTGCCAGCAGCCTCCGGGACAGGGGGGTTATAGGAGAGACCCAGTACTTC,CASSLRDRGVIGETQYF,once,TRBJ2-5,TRBD1,TRBV5-6
TGTGCCAGCAGCGGGGAGGTCGCAGCCACTGAATCTTTCTTT,CASSGEVAATESFF,.,TRBJ1-1,.,TRBV2
TGTGCCAGCAGCTTAGCTGTAATGGGGAATAGTTCACATTTT,CASSLAVMGNSSHF,.,TRBJ2-3,.,TRBV9
TGTGCCAGCAGCTTAGAACCTGGGAGCAATCAGCCCCAGCATTTT,CASSLEPGSNQPQHF,few,TRBJ1-5,.,TRBV7-2
TGTGCCAGCAGTGAGGTACATAGCAATCAGCCCCAGCATTTT,CASSEVHSNQPQHF,.,TRBJ1-5,.,TRBV2
TGTGCCAGCAGCCCTGACGCTGATGGCTACACCTTC,CASSPDADGYTF,few,TRBJ1-2,.,TRBV9
TGTGCCAGCAGCTATAGGAGCACAGATACGCAGTATTTT,CASSYRSTDTQYF,.,TRBJ2-3,.,TRBV5-8
TGTGCCAGCAGCTCACGCGACAGGGCCTTTGACTATGGCTACACCTTC,CASSSRDRAFDYGYTF,.,TRBJ1-2,TRBD1,TRBV9
TGTGCCAGCAGCTTACAGGGTTCGTCCTATAATTCACCCCTCCACTTT,CASSLQGSSYNSPLHF,.,TRBJ1-6,.,TRBV11-2
TGTGCCAGCAGCTTGGGAGAAGGACCCGATACGATATATTTT,CASSLGEGPDTIYF,.,TRBJ1-3,.,TRBV7-2
TGTGCCAGCAGCTTTTCGACAGGGCGCTACGAGCAGTACTTC,CASSFSTGRYEQYF,.,TRBJ2-7,TRBD1,TRBV7-9
TGCAGTGCCTGGACTGGGGGACACTACGAGCAGTACTTC,CSAWTGGHYEQYF,once,TRBJ2-7,.,TRBV20-1
TGTGCCAGCAGCCTGGGCCAGCCTTCAAACACTATGTATTTT,CASSLGQPSNTMYF,once,TRBJ1-3,.,TRBV7-2
TGTGCCAGCAGTCTCAGGACGAGGGACAGTTCACCCCTCCACTTT,CASSLRTRDSSPLHF,once,TRBJ1-6,TRBD1,TRBV5-4
TGTGCCAGCAGCTCGGAGAGGGCTGAAGCTTTCTTT,CASSSERAEAFF,.,TRBJ1-1,.,TRBV5-6
TGTGCCACCACCCCTGTCAGAAGCCAAGAGACCCAGTACTTC,CATTPVRSQETQYF,.,TRBJ2-5,.,TRBV5-4
TGTGCCAGCACCTTACAGAGGGGCCCCTCTAGCGCCAACCAGTTCTTC,CASTLQRGPSSANQFF,.,TRBJ2-1,.,TRBV7-6
TGTGCCAGTAGTATAGCTAGAGGTCCCGACAAGCAGTATTTT,CASSIARGPDKQYF,few,TRBJ2-3,.,TRBV19
TGTGCCAGCAGCGCACGAGATAGCTCTATCCTCCACTTT,CASSARDSSILHF,.,TRBJ1-6,.,TRBV5-1
TGTGCCAGCAGGGGGAGTAGCGGGACTGTGGAAGAGACCCAGTACTTC,CASRGSSGTVEETQYF,.,TRBJ2-5,.,TRBV10-3
TGTGCCAGCAGCTCCGGGACTAGCGGAATAGATACGCCCTTC,CASSSGTSGIDTPF,.,TRBJ1-2,.,TRBV9
TGTGCCAGCACCGGAGATGGGACCATTGATTACTTC,CASTGDGTIDYF,.,TRBJ2-4,.,TRBV2
TGTGCCAGCAGCCAGCGGGGCGGAGCCTACGAGCAGTACTTC,CASSQRGGAYEQYF,.,TRBJ2-7,TRBD2,TRBV7-9
TGTGCCAGCAGCTATCATCCAGACGAGCAAGCCCTTTCCTTT,CASSYHPDEQALSF,once,TRBJ1-5,.,TRBV7-8
TGCAGTGCTGGACGACAGGGGGGGTACTATGGCTACACCTTC,CSAGRQGGYYGYTF,.,TRBJ1-2,TRBD1,TRBV20-1
TGTGCCAGCAGCTTAACAGGAAGCTACGGGGCCAACGTCCTGACTTTC,CASSLTGSYGANVLTF,.,TRBJ2-6,.,TRBV5-6
TGTGCCAGCAGCGGGGACAACTCTGGAAACACCATATATTTT,CASSGDNSGNTIYF,few,TRBJ1-3,.,TRBV7-8
TGTGCCACCAGTGACTGGGACAACTCTGGAAACACCATATATTTT,CATSDWDNSGNTIYF,.,TRBJ1-3,.,TRBV24-1
TGTGCCAGCAGCGTCGACAGCGCCTCCTCTGAGTCACACGTCCTGACTTTC,CASSVDSASSESHVLTF,.,TRBJ2-6,.,TRBV9
TGTGCCAGCGGCGAGGGTGGAGCGGCTACCCAGGGCTACATCTTC,CASGEGGAATQGYIF,once,TRBJ1-2,.,TRBV2
TGTGCCAGCAGTGAGTCGTATAGCAATCGGGCCAAGGATTTT,CASSESYSNRAKDF,.,TRBJ1-5,.,TRBV7-2
TGTGCCACCAGTCACAGGGGGGGCTACGCGCAGTACTTC,CATSHRGGYAQYF,once,TRBJ2-7,.,TRBV15
TGTGCCAGCAGCTTAGCGGGTAGCTACGGGGCCAACGTCACAGATACGCAGTATTTT,CASSLAGSYGANVTDTQYF,few,TRBJ2-3,.,TRBV7-9
TGTGCCAGCAGCGGGGCGGGGGGGGCGAAGATTGACGCTTTCTTT,CASSGAGGAKIDAFF,.,TRBJ1-1,.,TRBV2
TGTGCCGGCCAGGGCGCTAGGGAGAAGCAGTTT,CAGQGAREKQF,.,TRBJ2-3,.,TRBV7-9